Shown below are 15 T cell receptor beta chains from a single sample sequenced in a study of blood T cell repertoires in COVID-19. The assay was immunoSEQ multiplex PCR, and TCRdb's table has in-frame clones only and misses some. The table shows 220,000 or so clones, with roughly 83% occurring only once. Sequenced input: PBMCs or T cells enriched from blood (not recorded which). These receptors all stem from a woman between 50 and 59 years old who had recovered from COVID-19.

The chain has TRBV3-1 (or the pseudogene TRBV3-2) and TRBJ2-5; TRBD2 agrees at 7 bases. Germline V gene sequence: CDR1 LGHDT, CDR2 YNNKEL (reference sequence). The CDR3 is 18 residues long. V lost 8 bases, J lost 1 base, and 19 bases stayed unmatched. CDR3 amino acids: CASRSPLAVGGFQETQYF. The CDR3 DNA reads as TGTGCCAGCCGCTCCCCGCTAGCGGTGGGGGGTTTCCAAGAGACCCAGTACTTC.

The gene calls are TRBV7-9 and TRBJ2-1, with D perhaps TRBD2 (6 bases). CDR1 is SEHNR and CDR2 is FQNEAQ in the germline V gene (reference sequence). Trimming took off 4 bases at V and 1 base at J, with 14 bases between the two ends. The CDR3 loop spans 16 amino acids. CDR3 sequence reads: CASSSISGYSYNEQFF. For the CDR3, the DNA is TGTGCCAGCAGCTCTATAAGCGGGTATTCCTACAATGAGCAGTTCTTC.

The chain recombines TRBV10-1 with TRBJ1-2; D unresolved. The CDR3 sequence is 12 residues long. Looked up from germline, CDR1 is WNHNN and CDR2 is SYGVQD (reference sequence). The V end was cut by 3 bases, the J end by 8 bases, with 10 bases between. The CDR3: CASSDGPGGYTF. The CDR3 DNA follows: TGCGCCAGCAGTGATGGCCCAGGCGGCTACACCTTC.

The chain employs TRBV7-2 and TRBJ1-1; a weak D match, TRBD1 (5 bases). CDR1 is SGHTA, CDR2 FQGNSA, per germline. V was shortened by 0 bases and J by 8 bases, with 13 bases between the two germline ends. The CDR3 has 14 amino acids. The CDR3 DNA is TGTGCCAGCAGCTTAGCGGCAGGGTTTCGAGAAGCTTTCTTT. It is translated as CASSLAAGFREAFF.

The genes are TRBV19 and TRBJ2-2, with D perhaps matching TRBD2 (6 bases). Germline V CDR1 and CDR2: LNHDA, SQIVND (reference sequence). V was clipped by 8 bases and J by 1 base, with 14 bases between them. CDR3 length: 15 residues. The DNA of the CDR3 is TGTGCCAGTGATACGGGACTTGTGAACACCGGGGAGCTGTTTTTT. Translated: CASDTGLVNTGELFF.

The chain couples TRBV19 to TRBJ1-4; D might be TRBD1 (6 bases). This CDR3 region has 14 residues. Germline V CDR1 and CDR2: LNHDA, SQIVND (reference sequence). With 6 bases removed from V and 4 bases from J, the gap between germline ends came to 12 bases. The CDR3 DNA sequence: TGTGCCAGTAGCACCACAGGGAGTAATGAAAAACTGTTTTTT. It yields the protein CASSTTGSNEKLFF.

V gene TRBV6-2 or TRBV6-3 combines with J gene TRBJ2-7; TRBD2 agrees at 7 bases. Germline trimming cut 2 bases from V and 0 bases from J; bases unmatched to any gene: 7. Germline V CDR1 and CDR2: MNHEY, SVGEGT. The CDR3 loop spans 16 amino acids. This chain's CDR3 is CASSYRDSGPSYEQYF. The DNA for the CDR3 is TGTGCCAGCAGTTACAGGGATAGCGGGCCCTCCTACGAGCAGTACTTC.

The chain is built from TRBV27 and TRBJ2-7, with 13 bases matching TRBD2. This CDR3 region has 18 residues. The V gene's germline CDR1 is MNHEY and CDR2 SMNVEV (reference sequence). The J segment lost 5 bases and the V segment lost 5 bases, leaving 15 bases of the junction unmatched. As DNA, the CDR3 is TGTGCCAGCAGTGGGGACAGGGACACGGGACTAGCGGGAAACGAGCAGTACTTC. Translating gives CASSGDRDTGLAGNEQYF.

The chain combines TRBV7-9 with TRBJ2-3; D is perhaps TRBD2 (8 bases). Trimming took off 7 bases at V and 2 bases at J, with 19 bases between the two ends. This CDR3 region has 16 residues. Per the germline V gene, CDR1 is SEHNR and CDR2 is FQNEAQ (reference sequence). This CDR3 reads CASTAGGQLYTDTQYF. The CDR3 DNA reads TGTGCCAGCACCGCGGGGGGACAGCTGTACACAGATACGCAGTATTTT.

In its sample, this clone was seen many times. Other DNA sequences in this specimen translate into the identical CDR3. The CDR3 DNA reads as TGTGCCAGCAGTGAATTAGCGGGGGGGCCAGATACGCAGTATTTT. This encodes CASSELAGGPDTQYF. The rearrangement joins TRBV6-1 to TRBJ2-3; TRBD2 matches 11 bases. V lost 2 bases and J lost 4; bases outside the gene matches: 2. The CDR3 length is 15 residues. The germline CDR1 and CDR2 sequences are MNHNS and SASEGT.

Note on this clone: The same CDR3 arises from other DNA sequences in this sample as well. This chain joins TRBV18 and TRBJ1-1, with D hard to call. The CDR3 runs to 13 residues. V was cut by 2 bases and J by 1 base, with 5 bases left in between. Germline CDR1 and CDR2: KGHSH and LQKENI. The CDR3 protein is CASSPSGNTEAFF. In nucleotides, the CDR3 is TGTGCCAGCTCACCATCGGGGAACACTGAAGCTTTCTTT.

The rearrangement joins TRBV19 to TRBJ2-5; the D gene is possibly TRBD2 (7 bases). Deletions cut 5 bases from V and 4 bases from J, with 20 bases between. The CDR3 contains 16 residues. Per the germline V gene, CDR1 is LNHDA and CDR2 is SQIVND (reference sequence). The CDR3 coding sequence is TGTGCCAGTAGTGGCCCAGGGGCGGGAGATTTAGAGACCCAGTACTTC. Encoded protein: CASSGPGAGDLETQYF.

The genes are TRBV10-3 and TRBJ2-7; D possibly corresponds to TRBD2 (7 bases). Trimming shortened V by 1 base and J by 0 bases, and 13 bases separated the two germline ends. Germline values: CDR1 ENHRY, CDR2 SYGVKD. This CDR3 has 16 residues. The chain's CDR3 is CAISEWGGQSSYEQYF. The CDR3 DNA is TGTGCCATCAGTGAGTGGGGGGGACAAAGCTCCTACGAGCAGTACTTC.

The chain has TRBV7-2 and TRBJ2-5, with a possible D match to TRBD2 (6 bases). V lost 3 bases and J 1 base, leaving 6 bases between the germline ends. Germline V gives CDR1 SGHTA, CDR2 FQGNSA. The CDR3 contains 13 residues. CDR3 in DNA: TGTGCCAGCAGCTTGGGACTCCAAGAGACCCAGTACTTC. Encoded protein: CASSLGLQETQYF.

This chain's CDR3 is CATSDPRRASYNEQFF. The CDR3 DNA is TGTGCCACCAGTGATCCCCGCAGGGCCTCCTACAATGAGCAGTTCTTC. The chain links TRBV24-1 to TRBJ2-1; D perhaps matches TRBD1 (5 bases). The CDR3 consists of 16 residues. Trimming pared 3 bases from V and 0 bases from J, leaving 11 bases between. The germline CDR1 and CDR2 sequences are KGHDR and SFDVKD.